This TCR beta chain emerged from a study of cytomegalovirus exposure and HLA in healthy donors. Only in-frame clones appear in the TCRdb table, and some are missing; sequencing was by immunoSEQ multiplex PCR. The profile shows approximately 240,000 clones, about 93% of them singletons. The CDR3 loop spans 17 amino acids. Trimming left V 1 base short and J 4 bases short, with 20 bases between. The chain joins TRBV23-1 to TRBJ2-7, with D possibly matching TRBD2 (6 bases). Being an ORF, TRBV23-1 has a function that is uncertain. The origin of this receptor is a woman under 30 in good health and CMV-seronegative. The sequenced sample was PBMCs. CDR3 sequence: CASSQFGEEGGRYEQYF. The CDR3 DNA reads TGCGCCAGCAGTCAATTCGGAGAGGAGGGAGGCCGGTACGAGCAGTACTTC.